This T cell receptor (beta chain) was captured by sequencing in a study of molecular identifiers for immune sequencing clone quantification. Study overall: Replicates split RNA from about 20,000 or 100,000 naive CD8 cells five ways, and the researchers sequenced four portions.

TCRdb redid the calling of the PCR reads with MiXCR, one entry per CDR3 protein. The sample holds about 97,000 distinct CDR3 sequences, less than 25% seen once. Looked up from germline, CDR1 is SEHNR and CDR2 is FQNEAQ (reference sequence). The V and J ends lost 5 bases and 6 bases respectively, with 16 bases between them. The CDR3 loop spans 15 amino acids. Regarding the study as a whole: It was shown that clones above 20 RNA copies held over 98% of effector molecules, but under 1% in naive cells.

About this clonotype: What it binds is unknown.

The specimen sequenced was naive CD8+ T cells from blood, with Jurkat cell RNA spiked in. Subset given: FACS-sorted CD8+CD4-CCR7+CD45RA+ naive T cells. This receptor was identified in a human donor in good health. Some libraries in this study had Jurkat cell RNA spiked in. The V and J genes are TRBV7-9 and TRBJ2-2; D uncertain. The CDR3 sequence: CASSVTMVWAGELFF. CDR3 DNA sequence: TGTGCCAGCAGCGTCACAATGGTCTGGGCCGGGGAGCTGTTTTTT.